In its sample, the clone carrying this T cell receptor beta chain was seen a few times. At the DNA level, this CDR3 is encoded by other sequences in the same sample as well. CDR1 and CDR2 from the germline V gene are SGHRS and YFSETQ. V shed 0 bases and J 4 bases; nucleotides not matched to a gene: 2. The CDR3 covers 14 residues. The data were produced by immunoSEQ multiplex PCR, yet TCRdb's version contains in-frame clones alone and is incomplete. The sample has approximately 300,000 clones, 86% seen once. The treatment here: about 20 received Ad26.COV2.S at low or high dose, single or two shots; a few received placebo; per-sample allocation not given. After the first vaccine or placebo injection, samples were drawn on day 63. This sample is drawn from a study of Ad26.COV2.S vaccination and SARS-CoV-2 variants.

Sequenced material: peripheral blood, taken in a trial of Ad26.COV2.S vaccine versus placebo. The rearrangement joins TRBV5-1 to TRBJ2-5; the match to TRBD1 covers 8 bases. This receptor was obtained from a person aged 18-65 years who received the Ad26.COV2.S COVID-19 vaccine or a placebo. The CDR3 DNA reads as TGCGCCAGCAGCTTGGTACAGGGGGGAGAGACCCAGTACTTC. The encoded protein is CASSLVQGGETQYF.